Listed below are T cell receptor beta chains from one sample, sequenced in a study of blood T cell repertoires in COVID-19. Sequenced by immunoSEQ multiplex PCR; TCRdb stores in-frame clones only, minus some. This sample yields about 350,000 clones, of which approximately 90% are seen a single time; 3.9% belongs to the top ten. Sequencing was carried out using peripheral blood. These receptors were taken from a woman aged 55-75 years with COVID-19, enrolled during active disease. Each CDR3 is given with its conserved first and last residue. D genes are given only for firm matches. Clone size appears in some rows only: once, few, many, or a class for an expanded clone.

v_call	clone_size	j_call	d_call	cdr3_aa	cdr3_nt
TRBV4-1	.	TRBJ2-2	TRBD1	CASSQDPGQGLPTGELFF	TGCGCCAGCAGCCAAGATCCGGGACAGGGCCTACCCACCGGGGAGCTGTTTTTT
TRBV19	.	TRBJ1-2	.	CASSTTDGGSYGYTF	TGTGCCAGTAGTACCACGGACGGGGGGTCTTATGGCTACACCTTC
TRBV5-1	.	TRBJ2-1	.	CASSLAAGPYNEQFF	TGCGCCAGCAGCTTGGCCGCAGGCCCCTACAATGAGCAGTTCTTC
TRBV4-1	once	TRBJ2-3	.	CASSPTGSTDTQYF	TGCGCCAGCAGCCCAACGGGGAGCACAGATACGCAGTATTTT
TRBV7-2	.	TRBJ2-5	.	CASSLGIPGTFYQETQYF	TGTGCCAGCAGCTTAGGAATCCCCGGGACTTTCTACCAAGAGACCCAGTACTTC
TRBV7-2	.	TRBJ2-5	TRBD2	CASSLAIPGLAGGETQYF	TGTGCCAGCAGCTTAGCAATACCGGGACTAGCGGGGGGGGAGACCCAGTACTTC
TRBV28	.	TRBJ1-1	TRBD1	CASSRGQGIAEAFF	TGTGCCAGCAGCCGAGGACAGGGGATTGCTGAAGCTTTCTTT
TRBV12-3/TRBV12-4	.	TRBJ2-7	.	CASSSRDFGEQYF	TGTGCCAGCAGTTCCCGGGACTTTGGCGAGCAGTACTTC
TRBV24-1	.	TRBJ1-3	.	CATSDPRQASGNTIYF	TGTGCCACCAGTGATCCCCGACAGGCCTCTGGAAACACCATATATTTT
TRBV12-5	.	TRBJ2-4	TRBD1	CASGLGQGEVNIQYF	TGTGCTAGTGGTCTAGGACAGGGGGAGGTCAACATTCAGTACTTC
TRBV9	.	TRBJ1-6	.	CASSAAGQRGSPLHF	TGTGCCAGCAGCGCCGCCGGACAGAGAGGTTCACCCCTCCACTTT
TRBV30	.	TRBJ2-4	.	CAWSVGAGSKNIQYF	TGTGCCTGGAGTGTGGGGGCCGGGTCCAAAAACATTCAGTACTTC
TRBV28	.	TRBJ2-7	TRBD1	CASSPAGQGTFYEQYF	TGTGCCAGCAGTCCGGCGGGACAGGGGACTTTCTACGAGCAGTACTTC
TRBV19	.	TRBJ2-3	TRBD1	CASRHGQGTDTQYF	TGTGCCAGTAGGCACGGACAGGGGACAGATACGCAGTATTTT
TRBV5-4	.	TRBJ2-3	TRBD2	CASSLMVAGVTDTQYF	TGTGCCAGCAGCTTGATGGTAGCGGGGGTTACAGATACGCAGTATTTT
TRBV10-3	.	TRBJ2-3	.	CAIRTDRWGTDTQYF	TGTGCCATCAGAACCGACAGGTGGGGCACAGATACGCAGTATTTT
TRBV5-1	once	TRBJ1-2	TRBD1	CASSSQAARTGHYGYTF	TGCGCCAGCAGCTCTCAAGCCGCGCGGACAGGGCACTATGGCTACACCTTC
TRBV5-1	.	TRBJ2-1	.	CASSSTTQSKNNEQFF	TGCGCCAGCAGCTCAACGACTCAATCGAAAAACAATGAGCAGTTCTTC
TRBV18	.	TRBJ2-7	TRBD1	CASSPSGQTTYEQYF	TGTGCCAGCTCACCCTCGGGACAGACCACCTACGAGCAGTACTTC
TRBV5-1	.	TRBJ1-1	.	CASSYSLMNTEAFF	TGCGCCAGCAGCTACAGCCTAATGAACACTGAAGCTTTCTTT
TRBV18	.	TRBJ1-5	.	CASSPDRHQPQHF	TGTGCCAGCTCACCAGACAGACATCAGCCCCAGCATTTT
TRBV10-2	.	TRBJ2-7	TRBD2	CASSGLAGGLGEQYF	TGCGCCAGCAGCGGACTAGCGGGGGGGTTGGGAGAGCAGTACTTC
TRBV7-9	.	TRBJ1-2	.	CASSLGGGAAGYTF	TGTGCCAGCAGCTTAGGCGGGGGCGCAGCTGGCTACACCTTC
TRBV6-1	.	TRBJ1-5	TRBD1	CASSEGTGFFGKPQHF	TGTGCCAGCAGTGAGGGGACAGGGTTCTTCGGGAAGCCCCAGCATTTT